A single sample is the source of the 27 T cell receptor beta chains below, sequenced in a study of T cells in Graves' hyperthyroidism and ophthalmopathy. From RNA transcripts, TCR beta CDR3 regions were amplified. HTBI primers were employed in a first-round RT-PCR of the TCR CDR3. In TCRdb, the multiplex PCR reads were re-called with MiXCR into one record per CDR3 protein. The sample shows a few hundred thousand distinct CDR3 sequences, around 15% of them seen only once. Sequencing input: blood. The receptor set was obtained from a woman in her 40s with Graves' ophthalmopathy.

This clonotype was seen a handful of times. J is TRBJ2-3 and V is TRBV19; D is uncertain. This CDR3 comprises 14 residues. V lost 5 bases and J lost 4, with 13 bases in between. Germline assignment: CDR1 LNHDA and CDR2 SQIVND (reference sequence). The DNA for the CDR3 is TGTGCCAGTAGTGTTACCATTGGTGCAGATACGCAGTATTTT. This codes for CASSVTIGADTQYF.

J is TRBJ1-5 and V is TRBV19; possibly TRBD1 for D (6 bases). CDR1 is LNHDA and CDR2 is SQIVND in the germline V gene (reference sequence). The CDR3 extends over 15 amino acids. V lost 3 bases to trimming and J lost 10 bases, with 19 bases between them. CDR3 region: CASSIGGQGKFPQHF. The CDR3 DNA reads TGTGCCAGTAGTATCGGAGGGCAGGGGAAATTTCCCCAGCATTTT.

The table lists this clonotype with many counts. The chain combines TRBV2 with TRBJ2-2; 8 nucleotides agree with TRBD2. The trim removed 6 bases at V and 3 bases at J, leaving 9 bases unmatched. The CDR3 runs to 16 residues. Germline V gives CDR1 SNHLY, CDR2 FYNNEI. The CDR3 region is CASRGKRGPYTGELFF. DNA for the CDR3: TGTGCCAGCAGGGGCAAGCGGGGGCCTTACACCGGGGAGCTGTTTTTT. Full variable domain (outside the CDR3, taken from reference TRBV2 and TRBJ2-2): EPEVTQTPSHQVTQMGQEVILRCVPISNHLYFYWYRQILGQKVEFLVSFYNNEISEKSEIFDDQFSVERPDGSNFTLKIRSTKLEDSAMYFCASRGKRGPYTGELFFGEGSRLTVL.

This clonotype was counted many times. The rearrangement links TRBV7-9 to TRBJ2-1; 9 nucleotides line up with TRBD2. The CDR3 loop spans 15 amino acids. V shed 3 bases and J 3 bases; nucleotides not matched to a gene: 3. The germline CDR1 and CDR2 sequences are SEHNR and FQNEAQ (reference sequence). The DNA of the CDR3 is TGTGCCAGCAGCTTGCGTAGCGGGAGCTACAATGAGCAGTTCTTC. Translating gives CASSLRSGSYNEQFF.

There are many counts of this clonotype. Here the CDR3 reads CASSLRVYEKLFF. CDR3 coding DNA: TGTGCCAGCAGCTTAAGGGTTTACGAAAAACTGTTTTTT. The V and J genes are TRBV7-2 and TRBJ1-4; D remains unclear. This CDR3 region has 13 residues. Deletions cut 2 bases from V and 8 bases from J, with 9 bases between. CDR1 and CDR2 from the germline V gene are SGHTA and FQGNSA. Supplemented by reference TRBV7-2 and TRBJ1-4, the full variable domain reads GAGVSQSPSNKVTEKGKDVELRCDPISGHTALYWYRQSLGQGLEFLIYFQGNSAPDKSGLPSDRFSAERTGGSVSTLTIQRTQQEDSAVYLCASSLRVYEKLFFGSGTQLSVL.

This clonotype was counted ten times or more. The gene calls are TRBV2 and TRBJ1-5; 8 nucleotides agree with TRBD1. Germline CDR1 SNHLY, CDR2 FYNNEI. The CDR3 is 14 amino acids. The junction had 2 bases not matched to a gene; V was cut back by 3 bases and J by 4 bases. CDR3 coding DNA: TGTGCCAGCAGTGACACAGGGGGAAATCAGCCCCAGCATTTT. Its translation is CASSDTGGNQPQHF.

The rearrangement joins TRBV19 to TRBJ1-5; a weak D match, TRBD1 (6 bases). CDR1 is LNHDA, CDR2 SQIVND, per germline (reference sequence). The CDR3 extends over 15 amino acids. Between the trimmed V and J ends, which lost 0 bases and 4 bases, there was a span of 10 bases. This CDR3 reads CASSIDTGTNQPQHF. The CDR3 DNA follows: TGTGCCAGTAGTATAGATACAGGGACAAATCAGCCCCAGCATTTT.

The J gene is TRBJ2-3, the V gene TRBV20-1; D may be TRBD2 (5 bases). Trimming pared 0 bases from V and 0 bases from J, leaving 13 bases between. Germline V CDR1 and CDR2: DFQATT, SNEGSKA (reference sequence). The CDR3 sequence is 16 residues long. CDR3 protein: CSARDTPAESTDTQYF. CDR3 nucleotide sequence: TGCAGTGCTAGAGATACTCCAGCGGAAAGCACAGATACGCAGTATTTT.

The sample holds a few counts of this clonotype. The V gene is TRBV6-1, the J gene TRBJ1-4, with a weak D call TRBD1 (5 bases). V dropped 6 bases and J dropped 7 bases, with 18 bases sitting between them. The CDR3 spans 15 residues. Germline CDR1 and CDR2: MNHNS and SASEGT. The CDR3 reads CASSAQVGVGEKLFF. For the CDR3, the DNA is TGTGCCAGCAGCGCCCAGGTGGGGGTGGGTGAAAAACTGTTTTTT.

On this clonotype itself: One junction end disagrees with the germline gene, perhaps due to a read error. The chain uses TRBV4-1 and TRBJ2-2; tentatively, D is TRBD2 (5 bases). Per the germline V gene, CDR1 is MGHRA and CDR2 is YSYEKL. There are 15 residues in the CDR3. CDR3 in DNA: TGCGCCAGCAGCCAAGACGGGGTCGACACTGGGGAGCTGTTTTTT. This translates into CASSQDGVDTGELFF.

This clonotype was found many times. The genes are TRBV7-9 and TRBJ2-5; no clear D. Germline CDR1 and CDR2: SEHNR and FQNEAQ (reference sequence). The CDR3 extends over 15 amino acids. V dropped 1 base and J dropped 1 base, with 10 bases sitting between them. CDR3 protein: CASSLGSSSQETQYF. The CDR3 coding sequence is TGTGCCAGCAGCTTAGGAAGCAGCAGCCAAGAGACCCAGTACTTC.

This clonotype is a singleton in its sample. The chain joins TRBV5-6 to TRBJ1-3; no definite D call. The CDR3 length is 16 residues. Trimming shortened V by 7 bases and J by 0 bases, and 17 bases separated the two germline ends. Germline assignment: CDR1 SGHDT and CDR2 YYEEEE. The CDR3 spells CASSPGIAISGNTIYF. The CDR3 nucleotides are TGTGCCAGCTCCCCCGGTATAGCTATCTCTGGAAACACCATATATTTT.

In its sample, this clonotype was seen a few times. The junction does not match germline at one end; this may be a read error. The chain couples TRBV7-7 to TRBJ2-5; 7 bases are a match to TRBD2. There are 15 residues in the CDR3. Germline CDR1 reads SSHAT; CDR2 reads FNYEAQ (reference sequence). The chain's CDR3 is CASSFGGGYQETQYF. The CDR3 bases are TGTGCTAGCAGCTTCGGCGGGGGATACCAAGAGACCCAGTACTTC. The entire variable domain, with the rest obtained from reference TRBV7-7 and TRBJ2-5, is as follows: GAGVSQSPRYKVTKRGQDVTLRCDPISSHATLYWYQQALGQGPEFLTYFNYEAQPDKSGLPSDRFSAERPEGSISTLTIQRTEQRDSAMYRCASSFGGGYQETQYFGPGTRLLVL.

This clonotype was observed many times. The gene calls are TRBV3-1 and TRBJ2-5; D uncertain. V gave up 4 bases and J gave up 2 bases, with 11 bases separating them. This CDR3 has 14 amino acids. CDR1 and CDR2 from the germline V gene are LGHDT and YNNKEL (reference sequence). The DNA of the CDR3 is TGTGCCAGCAGCCTGGCCACTCTGCAAGAGACCCAGTACTTC. Translation: CASSLATLQETQYF.

In its sample, this clonotype is medium-sized (0.01 to 0.1%). This sequence joins TRBV28 and TRBJ2-7, with 7 nucleotides matching TRBD1. The V and J ends lost 6 bases and 2 bases, in that order; junction bases with no gene match: 7. The CDR3 contains 14 residues. Germline lookup yields CDR1 MDHEN and CDR2 SYDVKM. The CDR3 loop reads CASRRQGGTYEQYF. CDR3 sequence (DNA): TGTGCCAGCAGACGACAGGGTGGGACCTACGAGCAGTACTTC.

This clonotype has just a few counts. This CDR3 reads CASSLMRGAGETQYF. DNA of the CDR3: TGTGCCAGCAGCTTAATGAGGGGGGCCGGTGAGACCCAGTACTTC. This chain links TRBV7-6 with TRBJ2-5; D might be TRBD1 or TRBD2, each matching 6 bases. The CDR3 has 15 amino acids. CDR1 is SGHVS, CDR2 FNYEAQ, per germline. Trimming removed 2 bases from V and 5 bases from J, with 15 bases in between. The complete variable domain, with remaining parts taken from reference TRBV7-6 and TRBJ2-5, reads GAGVSQSPRYKVTKRGQDVALRCDPISGHVSLYWYRQALGQGPEFLTYFNYEAQQDKSGLPNDRFSAERPEGSISTLTIQRTEQRDSAMYRCASSLMRGAGETQYFGPGTRLLVL.

This clonotype was detected ten times or more. This sequence joins TRBV12-3 or TRBV12-4 and TRBJ2-3; either TRBD1 or TRBD2 may supply D (6 bases each). The V gene lost 3 bases and the J gene lost 4 bases, with 11 bases spanning the gap. The CDR3 has 14 amino acids. The CDR3: CASSFGGGADTQYF. DNA of the CDR3: TGTGCCAGCAGTTTCGGGGGCGGAGCAGATACGCAGTATTTT.

This clonotype has more than one count but fewer than ten. The genes are TRBV7-8 and TRBJ2-1; possible D gene TRBD2, 6 bases. Germline-derived CDR1 and CDR2 are SGHVS and FQNEAQ. The CDR3 extends over 16 amino acids. Trimming left V 3 bases short and J 5 bases short, with 17 bases between. Here the CDR3 DNA reads TGTGCCAGCAGCTTGGCCCGGGAACTAGCCAACAATGAGCAGTTCTTC. Translating it yields CASSLARELANNEQFF.

This clonotype was counted many times. The DNA for the CDR3 is TGTGCCAGCAACCTGGGACCGAGGAATTCACCCCTCCACTTT. It specifies CASNLGPRNSPLHF. J is TRBJ1-6 and V is TRBV11-2; weak D call: TRBD1 (5 bases). The CDR3 extends over 14 amino acids. Germline CDR1 and CDR2: SGHAT and FQNNGV. The V and J ends lost 7 bases and 7 bases respectively, with 14 bases between them.

This clonotype appeared many times. V gene TRBV6-6 combines with J gene TRBJ2-3, with D perhaps TRBD1 or TRBD2 (6 bases each). Per germline, CDR1 MNHNY and CDR2 SVGAGI (reference sequence). The ends were cut back, 2 bases at V and 1 base at J, with 7 bases in the middle. The CDR3 consists of 14 residues. The CDR3 DNA reads as TGTGCCAGCAGTTACAGGGGGGGCACAGATACGCAGTATTTT. Residues: CASSYRGGTDTQYF.

This clonotype was seen at least ten times. The chain recombines TRBV19 with TRBJ1-2; TRBD1 matches at 8 bases. Germline CDR1 reads LNHDA; CDR2 reads SQIVND (reference sequence). The CDR3 is made up of 14 amino acids. The J segment lost 6 bases and the V segment lost 3 bases, leaving 6 bases of the junction unmatched. CDR3 residues: CASSIGMTGDGYTF. The CDR3 bases are TGTGCCAGTAGTATTGGTATGACAGGGGATGGCTACACCTTC.

This clonotype has ten or more counts. V gene TRBV27 combines with J gene TRBJ2-2, with a tentative D call TRBD1 (6 bases). CDR3 length equals 14 residues. With 6 bases removed from V and 2 bases from J, the gap between germline ends came to 10 bases. Germline V gives CDR1 MNHEY, CDR2 SMNVEV (reference sequence). The CDR3 sequence is CASRPQGNTGELFF. The CDR3 DNA reads TGTGCCAGCAGACCACAGGGTAACACCGGGGAGCTGTTTTTT.

The sample holds one count of this clonotype. This may come from a read error, since a much larger clone is one base off. The chain recombines TRBV19 with TRBJ1-1; D not certain. The V gene's germline CDR1 is LNHDA and CDR2 SQIVND (reference sequence). The CDR3 has 13 amino acids. CDR3: CACRSTISTEAFF. The CDR3 DNA reads TGTGCCTGTAGATCGACAATATCAACTGAAGCTTTCTTT.

This clonotype was found many times. The rearrangement joins TRBV12-3 or TRBV12-4 to TRBJ2-3; 8 bases are a match to TRBD1. CDR3 length equals 17 residues. The V segment lost 6 bases and the J segment 2 bases; nucleotides outside the gene matches: 13. The CDR3 DNA follows: TGTGCCAGCAGCAATAGCCAGCGGACAGGGACCACAGATACGCAGTATTTT. It translates to CASSNSQRTGTTDTQYF.

This clonotype has more than one count but fewer than ten. The V call is TRBV24-1, the J call TRBJ2-1; 8 positions agree with TRBD1. The germline CDR1 and CDR2 sequences are KGHDR and SFDVKD. The CDR3 has 16 residues. J gave up 5 bases and V 1 base, and 6 bases lay outside the gene matches. The CDR3 loop is CATSDFGQGINNEQFF. The CDR3 coding sequence is TGTGCCACCAGTGATTTTGGACAGGGAATTAACAATGAGCAGTTCTTC.

The chain carries TRBV28 and TRBJ1-1, with a tentative D call TRBD1 (6 bases). This CDR3 has 17 amino acids. Germline V gene data show CDR1 as MDHEN and CDR2 as SYDVKM. V lost 2 bases, J lost 9 bases, and 25 bases lay in between. Written as DNA, the CDR3 is TGTGCCAGCAGTTTACCCCACCGGTTGGGGGGGCCGAGTCAAGCTTTCTTT. Its protein product is CASSLPHRLGGPSQAFF. Full variable domain (outside the CDR3, taken from reference TRBV28 and TRBJ1-1): DVKVTQSSRYLVKRTGEKVFLECVQDMDHENMFWYRQDPGLGLRLIYFSYDVKMKEKGDIPEGYSVSREKKERFSLILESASTNQTSMYLCASSLPHRLGGPSQAFFGQGTRLTVV.

There are many counts of this clonotype. V is TRBV12-3 or TRBV12-4 and J is TRBJ1-6; D uncertain. Trimming took 2 bases from V and 10 from J, leaving 9 bases between them. The CDR3 runs to 13 residues. In DNA form, the CDR3 reads TGTGCCAGCAGTTTACGTCCGGGGTCACCCCTCCACTTT. The encoded protein is CASSLRPGSPLHF.